The 21 T cell receptor beta chains in this list originate from one sample, sequenced in a study of blood T cell repertoires in COVID-19. Profiling relied on immunoSEQ multiplex PCR, and the TCRdb table lists in-frame clones only, not all of them. The sample lists 470,000 or so clones, around 89% occurring once. Sequencing was carried out using peripheral blood. These receptors all come from a woman aged 25 to 39 with acute or convalescent COVID-19.

Comments on this clone: Other DNA variants within this sample encode the same CDR3. This chain connects TRBV3-1 (or the pseudogene TRBV3-2) to TRBJ2-7, with 7 positions matching TRBD1. The CDR3 has 14 amino acids. The trim removed 0 bases at V and 1 base at J, leaving 0 bases unmatched. Germline V gene lookup returns CDR1 LGHDT and CDR2 YNNKEL (reference sequence). CDR3 in DNA: TGTGCCAGCAGCCAAGACAGGGGGTCCTACGAGCAGTACTTC. This codes for CASSQDRGSYEQYF.

The rearrangement uses TRBV6-2 or TRBV6-3 and TRBJ1-6, with D hard to call. Looked up from germline, CDR1 is MNHEY and CDR2 is SVGEGT. The CDR3 runs to 15 residues. Trimming removed 2 bases from V and 12 bases from J, with 17 bases in between. CDR3: CASSYEGRTEKPLHF. CDR3 nucleotide sequence: TGTGCCAGCAGTTACGAAGGGAGGACGGAGAAACCCCTCCACTTT.

V and J are TRBV7-8 and TRBJ2-7; D might be TRBD2 (6 bases). Looked up from germline, CDR1 is SGHVS and CDR2 is FQNEAQ. With 2 bases removed from V and 6 bases from J, the gap between germline ends came to 26 bases. This CDR3 region has 18 residues. DNA for the CDR3: TGTGCCAGCAGCTTAATGGCGGTGGCGGGGCGCCCCTACGGCGAGCAGTACTTC. This gives the protein CASSLMAVAGRPYGEQYF.

The chain employs TRBV29-1 and TRBJ2-1, with D tentatively TRBD1 (6 bases). Trimming pared 7 bases from V and 6 bases from J, leaving 16 bases between. CDR1 is SQVTM, CDR2 ANQGSEA, per germline. The CDR3 extends over 13 amino acids. CDR3 loop: CSAETGLGNEQFF. CDR3 in DNA: TGCAGCGCAGAGACAGGCCTAGGCAATGAGCAGTTCTTC.

The genes are TRBV20-1 and TRBJ1-6; no reliable D call. Between the trimmed V and J ends, which lost 2 bases and 14 bases, there was a span of 10 bases. The CDR3 loop spans 11 amino acids. The germline V gene has CDR1 DFQATT and CDR2 SNEGSKA (reference sequence). CDR3 nucleotide sequence: TGCAGTGCTAGACGGAGAGAGACCCTCCACTTT. Translating it yields CSARRRETLHF.

This chain links TRBV7-8 with TRBJ2-3; 12 positions match TRBD2. V lost 5 bases, J lost 3 bases, and 0 bases stayed unmatched. CDR3 length equals 14 residues. CDR1 is SGHVS, CDR2 FQNEAQ, per germline. The CDR3 loop reads CASSTSGGTDTQYF. In nucleotides, the CDR3 is TGTGCCAGCAGCACTAGCGGGGGGACAGATACGCAGTATTTT.

The CDR3 bases are TGTGCCAGATCGACTAGCGGGGGGTCCGGGGAGCTGTTTTTT. Its translation is CARSTSGGSGELFF. The V call is TRBV2, the J call TRBJ2-2, with 13 bases lining up with TRBD2. The ends lost 9 bases at V and 6 bases at J; junction bases unmatched: 4. Germline CDR1 SNHLY, CDR2 FYNNEI. The CDR3 consists of 14 residues.

The rearrangement joins TRBV12-3 or TRBV12-4 to TRBJ2-7; perhaps TRBD2 as D (5 bases). With 8 bases removed from V and 6 bases from J, the gap between germline ends came to 14 bases. CDR3 length: 12 amino acids. CDR3 sequence reads: CASGRRGSEQYF. DNA of the CDR3: TGTGCCAGCGGTAGACGGGGAAGCGAGCAGTACTTC.

This rearrangement joins TRBV18 to TRBJ2-5; D perhaps matches TRBD2 (5 bases). The CDR3 is 14 residues long. Germline CDR1 reads KGHSH; CDR2 reads LQKENI. Between the trimmed V and J ends, which lost 3 bases and 1 base, there was a span of 9 bases. CDR3: CASSPRLTQETQYF. The CDR3 DNA follows: TGTGCCAGCTCACCGCGACTAACCCAAGAGACCCAGTACTTC.

V and J are TRBV28 and TRBJ2-7, with TRBD1 as a possible D gene (6 bases). The CDR3 contains 14 residues. Trimming cost V 6 bases and J 3 bases, with 15 bases left between them. CDR1 MDHEN and CDR2 SYDVKM come from the germline V gene. The CDR3 region has the DNA TGTGCCAGCAGCCGACCAGGCAGGGGCTACGAGCAGTACTTC. Translated, it gives CASSRPGRGYEQYF.

The chain joins TRBV29-1 to TRBJ1-1, with 10 positions matching TRBD1. V lost 6 bases and J lost 4; bases outside the gene matches: 5. In germline, CDR1 is SQVTM, CDR2 ANQGSEA. The CDR3 contains 13 residues. The CDR3 sequence: CSVSTGGFTEAFF. The DNA for the CDR3 is TGCAGCGTATCGACAGGGGGCTTCACTGAAGCTTTCTTT.

The chain is built from TRBV14 and TRBJ2-1; no firm D call. The CDR3 runs 14 residues. The germline V gene has CDR1 SGHDN and CDR2 FVKESK. Trimming shortened V by 0 bases and J by 7 bases, and 10 bases separated the two germline ends. The CDR3 loop reads CASSQDYHLNEQFF. CDR3 DNA: TGTGCCAGCAGCCAAGACTACCATTTAAATGAGCAGTTCTTC.

The chain joins TRBV15 to TRBJ2-2; TRBD1 aligns across 8 bases. The germline V gene has CDR1 LNHNV and CDR2 YYDKDF (reference sequence). The CDR3 runs to 15 residues. V was clipped by 0 bases and J by 6 bases; unmatched bases: 3. CDR3: CATSRDRDRPGELFF. CDR3 DNA sequence: TGTGCCACCAGCAGAGACCGGGACAGGCCCGGGGAGCTGTTTTTT. The full variable domain, rest sourced from reference TRBV15 and TRBJ2-2, is DAMVIQNPRYQVTQFGKPVTLSCSQTLNHNVMYWYQQKSSQAPKLLFHYYDKDFNNEADTPDNFQSRRPNTSFCFLDIRSPGLGDTAMYLCATSRDRDRPGELFFGEGSRLTVL.

The chain recombines TRBV7-2 with TRBJ1-6; unclear D gene. Germline CDR1 reads SGHTA; CDR2 reads FQGNSA. Trimming stripped 5 bases from V and 7 bases from J, with 9 bases between. The CDR3 extends over 13 amino acids. The CDR3 region is CASSHLQNSPLHF. CDR3 in DNA: TGTGCCAGCAGCCACCTGCAGAATTCACCCCTCCACTTT. Variable domain in full (rest from reference TRBV7-2 and TRBJ1-6): GAGVSQSPSNKVTEKGKDVELRCDPISGHTALYWYRQSLGQGLEFLIYFQGNSAPDKSGLPSDRFSAERTGGSVSTLTIQRTQQEDSAVYLCASSHLQNSPLHFGNGTRLTVT.

This clone turned up a few times. V gene TRBV6-4 combines with J gene TRBJ1-1, with TRBD1 as a possible D gene (5 bases). The V and J ends lost 5 bases and 2 bases respectively, with 15 bases between them. CDR3 length: 15 amino acids. Germline V gene lookup returns CDR1 MRHNA and CDR2 SNTAGT. The CDR3 DNA follows: TGTGCCAGCAGTTACACACGGGGGGGTAACACTGAAGCTTTCTTT. Its translation is CASSYTRGGNTEAFF.

The chain carries TRBV7-6 and TRBJ2-2, with 8 positions matching TRBD2. Per germline, CDR1 SGHVS and CDR2 FNYEAQ. The CDR3 spans 18 residues. The junction had 10 bases not matched to a gene; V was cut back by 3 bases and J by 1 base. CDR3 protein: CASSFRLAGPRNTGELFF. CDR3 in DNA: TGTGCCAGCAGCTTCCGGCTAGCGGGTCCCCGGAACACCGGGGAGCTGTTTTTT.

The chain is built from TRBV7-9 and TRBJ2-1, with 8 bases aligning to TRBD2. There are 15 residues in the CDR3. Trimming cost V 8 bases and J 0 bases; bases outside gene matches: 6. The germline V gene encodes CDR1 SEHNR and CDR2 FQNEAQ (reference sequence). The CDR3 loop reads CASLTSGNSYNEQFF. CDR3 bases: TGTGCCAGCCTCACTAGCGGCAACTCCTACAATGAGCAGTTCTTC.

Only a few counts were recorded for this clone. The gene calls are TRBV10-3 and TRBJ1-6; 7 bases line up with TRBD1. This CDR3 comprises 13 residues. The V gene's germline CDR1 is ENHRY and CDR2 SYGVKD. V lost 7 bases to trimming and J lost 7 bases; unmatched junction nucleotides: 4. CDR3 nucleotides: TGTGCCATCATGGGACAGACCAATTCACCCCTCCACTTT. It codes for CAIMGQTNSPLHF.

The chain links TRBV18 to TRBJ2-1, with TRBD2 matching over 9 bases. With 1 base clipped from V and 5 bases from J, the junction kept 6 bases outside the gene matches. Germline loops: CDR1 KGHSH, CDR2 LQKENI. This CDR3 is built from 16 residues. For the CDR3, the DNA is TGTGCCAGCTCACCACTTTTGGCTAGCGGGGACAATGAGCAGTTCTTC. It translates to CASSPLLASGDNEQFF.

The chain joins TRBV6-1 to TRBJ2-7; the match to TRBD1 covers 9 bases. The length of the CDR3 is 17 residues. Germline assignment: CDR1 MNHNS and CDR2 SASEGT. V shed 4 bases, J shed 3 bases, and the junction held 13 bases outside the gene matches. CDR3 nucleotides: TGTGCCAGCAGTGGAGCCCCTAGGACAGGGGCAAACTACGAGCAGTACTTC. Protein: CASSGAPRTGANYEQYF.

The chain employs TRBV6-4 and TRBJ1-1; maybe TRBD1 (5 bases). The germline gives CDR1 MRHNA, CDR2 SNTAGT. This CDR3 has 13 amino acids. Trimming took 6 bases from V and 1 from J, leaving 9 bases between them. The CDR3 nucleotides read TGTGCCAGCAGGCTAGACAGGAACACTGAAGCTTTCTTT. It yields the protein CASRLDRNTEAFF.